The table lists the clone carrying this TCR beta chain with a count of one. Germline V gene data show CDR1 as SNHLY and CDR2 as FYNNEI. The CDR3 length is 15 residues. V was shortened by 5 bases and J by 5 bases, with 18 bases between the two germline ends. The sample originates from a study of blood T cell repertoires in COVID-19. Study context: Nucleic acid was either cDNA or gDNA, and it came from T cells, B-cell-depleted T cells, or PBMCs.

This table comes from immunoSEQ multiplex PCR, and its TCRdb copy is limited to in-frame clones, with some not included. This table holds some 350,000 clones, about nine tenths found once. Specimen: peripheral blood. The source of this sequence is a woman in her seventies with COVID-19, enrolled during active disease. The chain couples TRBV2 to TRBJ1-2; D perhaps matches TRBD1 (6 bases). The CDR3 here is CASSSGAQGSYGYTF. The CDR3 DNA reads TGTGCCAGCAGTTCAGGTGCCCAGGGGTCATATGGCTACACCTTC.